This T cell receptor beta chain derives from a study of blood T cell repertoires in COVID-19. For the study at large: The origin of the acute and convalescent COVID-19 samples was the United States, Italy and Spain. The analysed material was cDNA or gDNA that came from T cells, B-cell-depleted T cells, or PBMCs.

In the study's own analysis: Reference gene primer amplification gave nucleated cell count estimates. The method was immunoSEQ multiplex PCR; TCRdb's version includes in-frame clones alone and lacks a portion of them. V and J calls and clone size are copied from that table; D and trimming were computed from the DNA. This sample carries fewer than 300,000 clones, roughly four fifths of them seen once, and the ten largest clones take over 8.5%. This CDR3 is 15 amino acids long. The V gene end was trimmed by 4 bases and the J gene end by 6 bases; junction bases not matched to a gene: 7. CDR1 and CDR2 from the germline V gene are MGHRA and YSYEKL.

Sequencing input: peripheral blood. The source is a woman between 45 and 65 years old who had recovered from COVID-19. V is TRBV4-1 and J is TRBJ1-1; TRBD1 matches 11 bases. The chain's CDR3 is CASSRGQGADAEAFF. In DNA, the CDR3 is TGCGCCAGCAGCCGCGGACAGGGGGCGGACGCTGAAGCTTTCTTT.